The clone carrying this T cell receptor beta chain has a handful of counts. Its antigen is undetermined. The data were obtained in a study of blood T cells in healthy people across ages. Study outcomes and limitations: Age brought a roughly linear fall in TCR beta diversity measured per million T cells.

A sample-barcoded 5' primer and a J-beta primer mix were used in a second PCR of about 6 to 11 cycles. TCRdb re-analysed the 5' RACE reads in MiXCR, keeping a single row per CDR3 protein. The sample has 1.5 million to 2 million distinct CDR3 sequences; 28% are singletons. The CDR3 totals 16 residues. The germline gives CDR1 LGHNT, CDR2 FRNRAP. Trimming took 6 bases from V and 4 from J; bases not matched to a gene: 14. V gene TRBV12-5 combines with J gene TRBJ2-5, with 7 bases that match TRBD2. The specimen sequenced was blood. This clonotype originated in a woman between 25 and 40 years old in good health. CDR3 DNA: TGTGCTAGTGGACTGCGGGTAGCGGGTTTTGGAGAGACCCAGTACTTC. This gives the protein CASGLRVAGFGETQYF. The variable domain in full, completed from reference TRBV12-5 and TRBJ2-5, reads DARVTQTPRHKVTEMGQEVTMRCQPILGHNTVFWYRQTMMQGLELLAYFRNRAPLDDSGMPKDRFSAEMPDATLATLKIQPSEPRDSAVYFCASGLRVAGFGETQYFGPGTRLLVL.